Ten or more counts support the clone carrying this T cell receptor beta chain. As yet, its antigen is unknown. For TCR beta, libraries came from quantitative 5'-RACE with molecular barcodes. MiXCR was run by TCRdb on the 5' RACE reads, yielding one entry per CDR3 protein. Among around 440,000 distinct CDR3 sequences listed, approximately 17% were seen once. This sample stems from a study of CD8 T cells in ankylosing spondylitis. This CDR3 has 14 amino acids. The V gene's germline CDR1 is SGHTA and CDR2 FQGNSA. Trimming shortened V by 8 bases and J by 7 bases, and 18 bases separated the two germline ends. General study findings and limits: CD8+ disease-linked clones were present at relatively low frequencies in blood. For ankylosing spondylitis blood, a TCR beta motif of about eight highly homologous variants appeared characteristic. It was reported that disease-linked clones were significantly enriched in matched ankylosing spondylitis synovial fluid.

Material: blood, either unsorted or a sorted T cell fraction (not recorded which). The rearrangement uses TRBV7-2 and TRBJ2-1; D may be TRBD2 (6 bases). The clonotype originates from a male donor with ankylosing spondylitis. The DNA of the CDR3 is TGTGCCAGCGTGGGGACTCTTTCTGGGAATGAGCAGTTCTTC. Translating it yields CASVGTLSGNEQFF.